This is a list of T cell receptor beta chains from one sample in a study of blood T cell repertoires in COVID-19. Libraries were prepared by immunoSEQ multiplex PCR; TCRdb keeps only in-frame clonotypes and omits some of them. The sample lists more than 250,000 clones; around 90% were seen once. The sequenced sample was peripheral blood. These receptors were taken from a human donor in a cohort sampled during active COVID-19. The CDR3 runs from the conserved cysteine through the conserved F or W. The order of the fields is D gene, V gene, CDR3 protein. D genes are given only for firm matches.

d_call: TRBD1
v_call: TRBV6-5
cdr3_aa: CASSYSLGQTIYEQYF

d_call: NA
v_call: TRBV15
cdr3_aa: CATSRDLAGNTIYF

d_call: TRBD2
v_call: TRBV4-3
cdr3_aa: CASSQLTDSGSDTQYF

d_call: TRBD2
v_call: TRBV19
cdr3_aa: CASAPGWGLADSSYEQYF

d_call: NA
v_call: TRBV9
cdr3_aa: CASSVSSGANVLTF

d_call: TRBD1
v_call: TRBV29-1
cdr3_aa: CSVTGQGRTDTQYF

d_call: NA
v_call: TRBV7-9
cdr3_aa: CASSPNRDTEAFF

d_call: NA
v_call: TRBV5-6
cdr3_aa: CASSLAGYGYTF

d_call: NA
v_call: TRBV11-2
cdr3_aa: CASSLKGRGDSYEQYF

d_call: NA
v_call: TRBV15
cdr3_aa: CATSSAQGTNYGYTF

d_call: NA
v_call: TRBV12-3/TRBV12-4
cdr3_aa: CASRFTPQFEQFF

d_call: NA
v_call: TRBV12-3/TRBV12-4
cdr3_aa: CASREGMNTEAFF

d_call: NA
v_call: TRBV30
cdr3_aa: CAWSLTGIRGTQYF

d_call: TRBD2
v_call: TRBV29-1
cdr3_aa: CSVAGGEGAGANVLTF

d_call: NA
v_call: TRBV9
cdr3_aa: CASSALQSNQPQHF

d_call: NA
v_call: TRBV19
cdr3_aa: CASTEAANNSPLHF

d_call: NA
v_call: TRBV7-2
cdr3_aa: CASSSRTDSNQPQHF

d_call: TRBD2
v_call: TRBV4-2
cdr3_aa: CASSQVLAGGNYEQYF

d_call: NA
v_call: TRBV5-1
cdr3_aa: CASSPGTRQETQYF

d_call: NA
v_call: TRBV7-2
cdr3_aa: CASSLSPGTFRNEQYF

d_call: TRBD1
v_call: TRBV4-1
cdr3_aa: CASSQSPGQGYGNTIYF

d_call: NA
v_call: TRBV4-3
cdr3_aa: CASSQAAFGSGNTIYF

d_call: NA
v_call: TRBV7-9
cdr3_aa: CASSLDGARGYTF

d_call: TRBD1
v_call: TRBV4-1
cdr3_aa: CASSQTYRGETQYF

d_call: TRBD1
v_call: TRBV27
cdr3_aa: CASSLTGYQPQHF

d_call: NA
v_call: TRBV30
cdr3_aa: CAWSVGRDNWPQHF

d_call: TRBD1
v_call: TRBV15
cdr3_aa: CATSRDRDREEQFF

d_call: TRBD1
v_call: TRBV7-9
cdr3_aa: CASSSQGASTDTQYF

d_call: NA
v_call: TRBV3-1/TRBV3-2
cdr3_aa: CASSLAGFSGANVLTF